This T cell receptor beta chain was obtained from a study of blood T cell repertoires in COVID-19. On the study more broadly: From T cells, B-cell-depleted T cells, or PBMCs came the material, which was cDNA or gDNA.

Individuals drawn from under 30 US areas were roughly 18 to 95 years old. The CDR3 has 15 residues. V was clipped by 4 bases and J by 8 bases; unmatched bases: 6. Germline loops: CDR1 SGHRS, CDR2 YFSETQ. Per the original methods: Researchers report that nucleated cell counts were estimated from reference gene primer amplification. Assay: immunoSEQ multiplex PCR; the TCRdb copy retains only in-frame clones and omits some. That table gives V, J and clone size, and the DNA gave D and trimming. The sample shows 150,000 to 200,000 clones, 80% to 90% of them seen only once. The V gene is TRBV5-1, the J gene TRBJ2-1; TRBD2 matches 13 bases. This receptor was obtained from a woman in her forties with acute COVID-19. Sequencing was performed on PBMCs or T cells enriched from blood (not recorded which). CDR3 coding DNA: TGCGCCAGCAGCCCGGCGACTAGCGGGGGGTATGAGCAGTTCTTC. Its translation: CASSPATSGGYEQFF.